The rows below give T cell receptor beta chains drawn from one sample of a study of T cell changes during pregnancy in multiple sclerosis. Sequencing used immunoSEQ multiplex PCR; TCRdb keeps in-frame clones, though not all of them. The repertoire holds approximately 20,000 clones, with roughly nine tenths as singletons. The sample consisted of CD8+ T cells from peripheral blood mononuclear cells, taken in the second trimester of pregnancy. Every receptor here comes from a female donor in good health, enrolled as a control in a pregnancy study. CDR3s include the opening cysteine and the closing phenylalanine or tryptophan. Each record gives: CDR3 length, J gene, V gene, CDR3 protein.

19 | TRBJ1-1 | TRBV10-1 | CASIGGATGQDVRDTEAFF
13 | TRBJ2-7 | TRBV19 | CASSPSGGYEQYF
17 | TRBJ2-5 | TRBV7-9 | CASSLAHFGEGGETQYF
16 | TRBJ1-5 | TRBV21-1 | CASSNFKLRMDQPQHF
15 | TRBJ2-1 | TRBV9 | CASSPSVSSYNEQFF
15 | TRBJ2-1 | TRBV11-2 | CASSLDGTELNEQFF
15 | TRBJ2-2 | TRBV5-5 | CASSWVGGNTGELFF
13 | TRBJ2-3 | TRBV7-9 | CASSYGGRDTQYF
15 | TRBJ1-4 | TRBV2 | CASRETGTGIEKLFF
14 | TRBJ1-6 | TRBV6-5 | CASSLPGQHSPLHF
14 | TRBJ2-1 | TRBV5-5 | CASSYRLAYNEQFF
15 | TRBJ2-3 | TRBV6-5 | CASRRTVVGTDTQYF
19 | TRBJ2-2 | TRBV4-2 | CASSQKGLAGATNTGELFF
13 | TRBJ1-4 | TRBV29-1 | CSVDTAVGEKLFF
14 | TRBJ2-1 | TRBV27 | CASSLFQSYNEQFF
15 | TRBJ1-1 | TRBV15 | CATSRDYWWNTEAFF
13 | TRBJ2-1 | TRBV6-5 | CASSSVLENEQFF
15 | TRBJ1-2 | TRBV5-1 | CASSLGGRVAYGYTF
14 | TRBJ2-3 | TRBV2 | CASSDASSTDTQYF
16 | TRBJ1-5 | TRBV2 | CASSVRGAISNQPQHF
17 | TRBJ1-2 | TRBV13 | CASSGTGGDFIDYGYTF
15 | TRBJ2-5 | TRBV9 | CASNLAGGLLETQYF
13 | TRBJ1-5 | TRBV27 | CASSLSENQPQHF
15 | TRBJ1-3 | TRBV5-1 | CASSPTGSPGNTIYF
12 | TRBJ2-3 | TRBV29-1 | CSVEGYTDTQYF
14 | TRBJ2-1 | TRBV5-8 | CASSSGRSYNEQFF
19 | TRBJ2-2 | TRBV27 | CASSLSSLSGTGYTGELFF
15 | TRBJ2-1 | TRBV19 | CASSIIAGFYNEQFF
14 | TRBJ1-1 | TRBV7-9 | CASSLGQGYTEAFF
12 | TRBJ1-1 | TRBV27 | CASSLRGSEAFF
20 | TRBJ1-5 | TRBV9 | CASSAVGGGQGSWNNQPQHF
15 | TRBJ2-4 | TRBV7-9 | CASSYSEAAKNIQYF
15 | TRBJ2-7 | TRBV6-6 | CASSYLGQGEGEQYF
11 | TRBJ2-7 | TRBV19 | CASSIGGEQYF
13 | TRBJ1-5 | TRBV5-1 | CASSLSGNQPQHF
16 | . | TRBV4-2 | CASSQETEREFYEQYF
15 | TRBJ1-1 | TRBV28 | CASSLGHYMDTEAFF
15 | TRBJ2-3 | TRBV7-6 | CASSYDSSLTDTQYF
13 | TRBJ2-5 | TRBV5-1 | CASGSSGGETQYF
15 | TRBJ2-1 | TRBV29-1 | CSVEGSSGGWNEQFF
13 | TRBJ2-5 | TRBV11-2 | CASSLIGAETQYF
14 | TRBJ1-1 | TRBV6-5 | CASRSGTRNTEAFF
16 | TRBJ2-2 | TRBV7-2 | CASSPTGGANTGELFF
13 | TRBJ1-1 | TRBV15 | CATSRGANTEAFF